A selection of T cell receptor beta chains follows, all from one sample in a study of shared clonotypes between healthy human individuals. Measured with immunoSEQ multiplex PCR; TCRdb has only the in-frame clones, and not every one. The profile shows fewer than 550,000 clones, 75% to 80% of them singletons. Source material: PBMCs. These receptors all stem from a middle-aged woman in good health. Some clones in this sample may be carry-over from other donors' samples. Both conserved end residues are part of each CDR3. Each record gives: clone size, V gene, CDR3 protein. Size is omitted from some rows. Given values are once, few, many or a class for expanded clones.

.,TRBV11-2,CASSLWRGNIQYF
.,TRBV28,CASSLTYNSPLHF
.,TRBV15,CATSREAPGADTQYF
once,TRBV7-2,CASSPSGLAGLTGELFF
.,TRBV30,CACIGRAGNTQYF
many,TRBV5-4,CASSSSTRTSGNYEQYF
.,TRBV28,CASSRRTGIRPQHF
.,TRBV6-1,CASSEPAGATGELFF
.,TRBV30,CAWSVGGGSVNIQYF
.,TRBV28,CASSLGLHQPQHF
.,TRBV2,CAGNLRAGGSEQYF
once,TRBV28,CASSFRPSSYEQYF
many,TRBV7-9,CASSPPEGTSYNEQFF
.,TRBV4-2,CATGQGAIDTQYF
.,TRBV18,CASSPSAAVTDTQYF
.,TRBV5-4,CASSYPGQREGELFF
.,TRBV5-1,CASSLGGFARETEAFF
.,TRBV6-6,CASIREFTDTQYF
once,TRBV7-6,CASSLSWPDNEQFF
.,TRBV9,CASSVLPLGTSPYNEQFF
few,TRBV5-1,CASSLDPVNQPQHF
.,TRBV29-1,CSAGGGPSYEQYF
many,TRBV5-1,CASSLGQGPNNEQFF
.,TRBV7-2,CASSLGQGPIYEQYF
.,TRBV7-3,CASSLIGTSGRLNEQFF
.,TRBV9,CASSAGLAGFGEQFF